The rows below give T cell receptor beta chains drawn from one sample of a study of OX40 agonist ivuxolimab in advanced cancers. Generated by immunoSEQ multiplex PCR, the TCRdb table keeps only in-frame clones and is missing some. Here the sample spans tens of thousands of clones, about 85% being singletons. The sample in question was CD4+ or CD8+ T cells sorted from blood, obtained in a trial of the OX40 agonist ivuxolimab. All receptors come from an adult with an advanced solid tumor such as melanoma, head and neck, liver or kidney cancer. The CDR3 runs from the conserved cysteine through the conserved F or W. Fields, in order: clone size, J gene, V gene, D gene, CDR3 DNA, CDR3 protein. The D gene is left open where the match is weak. Size tells how often a clone was seen (once, few, many) or the class of an expanded clone, and some rows leave it out.

. | TRBJ2-3 | TRBV7-3 | . | TGTGCCAGCAGCTTATTTCCTGGCACAGATACGCAGTATTTT | CASSLFPGTDTQYF
. | TRBJ2-1 | TRBV27 | . | TGTGCCAGCAGTGTTACAGGGAGCTCCTACAATGAGCAGTTCTTC | CASSVTGSSYNEQFF
. | TRBJ1-1 | TRBV13 | . | TGTGCCAGCAGCTTAGCCGAGGTCAGGGGCATGAACACTGAAGCTTTCTTT | CASSLAEVRGMNTEAFF
. | TRBJ2-7 | TRBV11-1 | TRBD1 | TGTGCCAGCAGCTTAGTATTCAGGGGGAGCGAGCAGTACTTC | CASSLVFRGSEQYF
. | TRBJ2-5 | TRBV15 | TRBD2 | TGTGCCACCAGCAGTAGCGGGCCTGTCCAAGAGACCCAGTACTTC | CATSSSGPVQETQYF
. | TRBJ2-1 | TRBV5-6 | . | TGTGCCAGCAGCTTGGGAGGGGGACCTGAGCAGTTCTTC | CASSLGGGPEQFF
. | TRBJ2-7 | TRBV11-2 | . | TGTGCCAGCAGCCACGCCGGGACCCCCTACGAGCAGTACTTC | CASSHAGTPYEQYF
. | TRBJ2-1 | TRBV7-3 | TRBD2 | TGTGCCAGCAGCTTAATGGGACTAGCGGGAGGGTACAATGAGCAGTTCTTC | CASSLMGLAGGYNEQFF
many | TRBJ2-3 | TRBV11-2 | TRBD2 | TGTGCCAGCAGCTGGGGAGGGGCCGGAGATACGCAGTATTTT | CASSWGGAGDTQYF
. | TRBJ2-1 | TRBV2 | . | TGTGCCAGCAGTCGGACAGACAATGAGCAGTTCTTC | CASSRTDNEQFF
. | TRBJ2-7 | TRBV6-1 | TRBD2 | TGTGCCAGCAGTGAAGCGCTAGCGGGCTCCTACGAGCAGTACTTC | CASSEALAGSYEQYF
. | TRBJ2-7 | TRBV4-1 | . | TGCGCCAGCAGCCTCGTGAAGGGGGGTAACGCCTACGAGCAGTACTTC | CASSLVKGGNAYEQYF
. | TRBJ2-1 | TRBV13 | TRBD1 | TGTGCCAGCAGCTCACGACAGGGCTCCTACAATGAGCAGTTCTTC | CASSSRQGSYNEQFF
. | TRBJ2-1 | TRBV5-1 | . | TGCGCCAGCAGCTTTAAGGGTTCCTACAATGAGCAGTTCTTC | CASSFKGSYNEQFF
. | TRBJ1-5 | TRBV19 | . | TGTGCCAGTAGTAGCAGGCCCCTTTTGAATCAGCCCCAGCATTTT | CASSSRPLLNQPQHF
. | TRBJ2-7 | TRBV13 | . | TGTGCCAGCAGCTTAGCCGGGATCCACGAGCAGTACTTC | CASSLAGIHEQYF
. | TRBJ2-1 | TRBV7-3 | TRBD2 | TGTGCCAGCAGCCCGGGGCGTAGACTAGCGGGAGGTTTGTCCTACAATGAGCAGTTCTTC | CASSPGRRLAGGLSYNEQFF
few | TRBJ1-1 | TRBV19 | . | TGTGCCAGTAGGATGGGGGGTAACACTGAAGCTTTCTTT | CASRMGGNTEAFF
. | TRBJ2-3 | TRBV15 | . | TGTGCCACCAGCAGAGTCCCAGGGCCCCTCACAGATACGCAGTATTTT | CATSRVPGPLTDTQYF
. | TRBJ2-6 | TRBV7-3 | TRBD2 | TGTGCCAGCAGCTTAGAGATAGCGGGAGGGCCTGGGGCCAACGTCCTGACTTTC | CASSLEIAGGPGANVLTF
. | TRBJ2-1 | TRBV14 | TRBD2 | TGTGCCAGCAGCCAAGGGTACGGGAGGGCGTACAATGAGCAGTTCTTC | CASSQGYGRAYNEQFF
. | TRBJ2-1 | TRBV29-1 | TRBD2 | TGCAGCGTTAAAGGGCTAGCGGCCTTCTACAATGAGCAGTTCTTC | CSVKGLAAFYNEQFF
. | TRBJ2-7 | TRBV16 | TRBD1 | TGTGCCAGCAGCCATACGTTACAGGGGGCCTACGAGCAGTACTTC | CASSHTLQGAYEQYF
once | TRBJ2-2 | TRBV4-1 | . | TGCGCCAGCAGCCCCAAGATCACCGGGGAGCTGTTTTTT | CASSPKITGELFF
. | TRBJ1-2 | TRBV29-1 | . | TGCAGCGTTGAGGACCGACCTAACTATGGCTACACCTTC | CSVEDRPNYGYTF
. | TRBJ1-1 | TRBV6-5 | . | TGTGCCAGCAGTTACGGGGGCGCCGGGGCTGAAGCTTTCTTT | CASSYGGAGAEAFF
. | TRBJ2-1 | TRBV7-9 | . | TGTGCCAGCAGCTTTGGGGGAGTCTACAATGAGCAGTTCTTC | CASSFGGVYNEQFF
. | TRBJ2-7 | TRBV6-6 | . | TGTGCCAGCAGTTACTCGTTAGAGCAGTACTTC | CASSYSLEQYF
. | TRBJ2-1 | TRBV11-1 | . | TGTGCCAGCAGCTTAGTTGCCCGAGGCAATGAGCAGTTCTTC | CASSLVARGNEQFF
. | TRBJ2-7 | TRBV5-1 | . | TGCGCCAGCAGCTTGATGTCTTCGGAGTACGAGCAGTACTTC | CASSLMSSEYEQYF
. | TRBJ1-6 | TRBV27 | TRBD1 | TGTGCCAGCAGTCCGGACAGGAGGTATTCACCCCTCCACTTT | CASSPDRRYSPLHF
. | TRBJ2-3 | TRBV9 | TRBD2 | TGTGCCAGCAGCGTAGGGGCGGGAGGGCCTGATACGCAGTATTTT | CASSVGAGGPDTQYF
. | TRBJ2-2 | TRBV29-1 | TRBD2 | TGCAGCGTTGCCTTTCCCCTAGCGGGAGTAAGCGGGGAGCTGTTTTTT | CSVAFPLAGVSGELFF
. | TRBJ1-6 | TRBV21-1 | . | TGTGCCAGCAGCAAAGGGGGCCACAGGGAACGCAATTCACCCCTCCACTTT | CASSKGGHRERNSPLHF
. | TRBJ1-2 | TRBV7-2 | . | TGTGCCAGCAGCCGCACCAAATTGGGGGGAAGTGGCTATGGCTACACCTTC | CASSRTKLGGSGYGYTF
. | TRBJ2-1 | TRBV6-5 | TRBD2 | TGTGCCATCTCTCGAACTAGCGGGAGTAGGGATGAGCAGTTCTTC | CAISRTSGSRDEQFF
once | TRBJ1-1 | TRBV6-4 | . | TGTGCCAGCAGTGACTCACGGGATACTCAAACTGAAGCTTTCTTT | CASSDSRDTQTEAFF
. | TRBJ2-7 | TRBV5-6 | . | TGTGCCAGCAGCGGCCGGGACAAAGTCTCCTACGAGCAGTACTTC | CASSGRDKVSYEQYF
. | TRBJ2-7 | TRBV4-1 | . | TGCGCCAGCAGCCCATTTGAGGGGGGAACCTACGAGCAGTACTTC | CASSPFEGGTYEQYF
few | TRBJ2-3 | TRBV7-6 | TRBD2 | TGTGCCAGCAGCTGGGGAGGGGCCGGAGATACGCAGTATTTT | CASSWGGAGDTQYF
. | TRBJ2-1 | TRBV28 | TRBD2 | TGTGCCAGCACCTGGACTAGCGTCCTCAATGAGCAGTTCTTC | CASTWTSVLNEQFF
. | TRBJ1-6 | TRBV27 | TRBD1 | TGTGCCAGCAGTACCTTAGGACAGGGACGGAATTCACCCCTCCACTTT | CASSTLGQGRNSPLHF
. | TRBJ2-1 | TRBV13 | . | TGTGCCAGCAGCTTCCGGGCCCGTGAGCAGTTCTTC | CASSFRAREQFF